The rows below give T cell receptor beta chains drawn from one sample of a study of control samples from healthy donors and cancer patients. Some clones are missing from TCRdb's copy, which holds only in-frame ones; the method was immunoSEQ multiplex PCR. The table has some 100,000 clones, 80% to 95% seen once. Sequencing input: blood. These TCRs come from a human donor in good health. The donor label of this sample is uncertain. The CDR3 runs from the conserved cysteine through the conserved F or W. D genes are given only for firm matches. Rows give clone size only sometimes, using once, few, many, or a class for an expanded clone.

J: TRBJ1-2; size: -; V: TRBV3-1/TRBV3-2; D: TRBD1; CDR3: CASSQDQRGRVYGYTF; DNA: TGTGCCAGCAGCCAAGATCAGAGGGGGCGTGTGTATGGCTACACCTTC
J: TRBJ1-2; size: -; V: TRBV5-5; D: TRBD1; CDR3: CASSFSGTGIPGYTF; DNA: TGTGCCAGCAGCTTTTCCGGGACAGGGATCCCTGGCTACACCTTC
J: TRBJ2-5; size: -; V: TRBV5-6; D: TRBD2; CDR3: CASSLEVSGDAGETQYF; DNA: TGTGCCAGCAGCTTGGAAGTAAGCGGGGACGCAGGGGAGACCCAGTACTTC
J: TRBJ2-2; size: -; V: TRBV11-3; D: -; CDR3: CASSPTVGVAMTGELFF; DNA: TGTGCCAGCAGCCCCACGGTAGGGGTGGCGATGACCGGGGAGCTGTTTTTT
J: TRBJ2-2; size: -; V: TRBV7-8; D: TRBD1; CDR3: CASSSDRGRTGELFF; DNA: TGTGCCAGCAGTTCAGACAGGGGTCGGACCGGGGAGCTGTTTTTT
J: TRBJ2-2; size: -; V: TRBV5-6; D: -; CDR3: CASSPWTVRHGELFF; DNA: TGTGCCAGCAGCCCTTGGACAGTGCGACACGGGGAGCTGTTTTTT
J: TRBJ1-2; size: -; V: TRBV18; D: -; CDR3: CASSTGYGYTF; DNA: TGTGCCAGCTCAACAGGGTATGGCTACACCTTC
J: TRBJ1-1; size: -; V: TRBV10-2; D: -; CDR3: CASSESLTDGTEAFF; DNA: TGCGCCAGCAGTGAGTCTTTGACGGACGGCACTGAAGCTTTCTTT
J: TRBJ2-1; size: once; V: TRBV5-1; D: -; CDR3: CASSLGGVTGYNEQFF; DNA: TGCGCCAGCAGCTTGGGGGGTGTAACGGGGTACAATGAGCAGTTCTTC
J: TRBJ1-5; size: -; V: TRBV27; D: -; CDR3: CASSPSGGISNQPQHF; DNA: TGTGCCAGCAGTCCCTCGGGCGGGATTAGCAATCAGCCCCAGCATTTT
J: TRBJ1-6; size: -; V: TRBV3-1/TRBV3-2; D: -; CDR3: CASSQAGYNSPLHF; DNA: TGTGCCAGCAGCCAAGCAGGGTATAATTCACCCCTCCACTTT
J: TRBJ2-2; size: -; V: TRBV5-1; D: -; CDR3: CASSLLQGNTGELFF; DNA: TGCGCCAGCAGCTTGTTGCAGGGGAACACCGGGGAGCTGTTTTTT
J: TRBJ1-1; size: -; V: TRBV11-2; D: -; CDR3: CASSHQAQGFTEAFF; DNA: TGTGCCAGCAGCCATCAGGCCCAGGGGTTCACTGAAGCTTTCTTT
J: TRBJ1-2; size: -; V: TRBV6-5; D: TRBD1; CDR3: CASRETGGSGYTF; DNA: TGTGCCAGCAGGGAGACAGGGGGCAGTGGCTACACCTTC
J: TRBJ2-3; size: few; V: TRBV5-5; D: TRBD1; CDR3: CASSPTGGPDTQYF; DNA: TGTGCCAGCAGCCCGACAGGGGGCCCAGATACGCAGTATTTT
J: TRBJ2-1; size: -; V: TRBV9; D: -; CDR3: CASSVAGVFPEQFF; DNA: TGTGCCAGCAGCGTAGCAGGGGTTTTTCCTGAGCAGTTCTTC
J: TRBJ1-1; size: -; V: TRBV24-1; D: -; CDR3: CAVGHQGVNTEAFF; DNA: TGTGCCGTGGGACACCAAGGCGTGAACACTGAAGCTTTCTTT
J: TRBJ2-6; size: -; V: TRBV21-1; D: -; CDR3: CASSTGQGRAVSGANVLTF; DNA: TGTGCCAGCAGCACCGGACAAGGTCGGGCTGTCTCTGGGGCCAACGTCCTGACTTTC
J: TRBJ1-2; size: -; V: TRBV30; D: -; CDR3: CAWSLGGTVGGYTF; DNA: TGTGCCTGGAGTTTAGGGGGGACGGTAGGCGGCTACACCTTC
J: TRBJ2-2; size: few; V: TRBV12-5; D: -; CDR3: CASGGQQVDTGELFF; DNA: TGTGCTAGTGGCGGACAACAGGTTGACACCGGGGAGCTGTTTTTT
J: TRBJ1-6; size: -; V: TRBV4-3; D: -; CDR3: CASSQDWSTPLHF; DNA: TGCGCCAGCAGCCAAGATTGGAGCACACCCCTCCACTTT
J: TRBJ2-5; size: once; V: TRBV7-2; D: -; CDR3: CASSLQVQETQYF; DNA: TGTGCCAGCAGCTTACAGGTTCAAGAGACCCAGTACTTC
J: TRBJ1-1; size: -; V: TRBV12-3/TRBV12-4; D: -; CDR3: CASSLGHLEAFF; DNA: TGTGCCAGCAGTCTAGGACACTTAGAAGCTTTCTTT
J: TRBJ2-3; size: -; V: TRBV19; D: -; CDR3: CASSISGHFSTDTQYF; DNA: TGTGCCAGTAGTATATCCGGCCATTTTTCCACAGATACGCAGTATTTT
J: TRBJ1-4; size: -; V: TRBV12-3/TRBV12-4; D: -; CDR3: CASSPARLITLFF; DNA: TGTGCCAGCAGTCCCGCCAGGCTGATAACACTGTTTTTT
J: TRBJ2-5; size: -; V: TRBV10-2; D: TRBD1; CDR3: CASSDFPGQPKETQYF; DNA: TGCGCCAGCAGTGATTTTCCGGGACAGCCAAAAGAGACCCAGTACTTC
J: TRBJ1-4; size: -; V: TRBV5-1; D: -; CDR3: CASSFSATNEKLFF; DNA: TGCGCCAGCAGCTTTTCAGCAACTAATGAAAAACTGTTTTTT
J: TRBJ2-2; size: -; V: TRBV9; D: TRBD2; CDR3: CASSSIGTTNTGELFF; DNA: TGTGCCAGCAGCTCGATCGGGACTACCAACACCGGGGAGCTGTTTTTT